This TCR beta chain appears in the sequencing data of a study of shared clonotypes between healthy human individuals. Turning to the study itself: Per-donor plates numbered three CD4 naive, three CD4 memory, two CD8 naive and one CD8 memory. Notes on the study in general: Among the subsets, naive ones generally showed larger estimated richness than memory ones.

The CDR3 has 13 amino acids. Germline lookup yields CDR1 SSHAT and CDR2 FNYEAQ (reference sequence). V dropped 3 bases and J dropped 9; count of bases not matched to a gene: 4. Sequencing was performed with immunoSEQ multiplex PCR; in TCRdb, only in-frame clones are kept and a portion is missing. The sample consists of hundreds of thousands of clones, about 74% of them appearing once. With respect to this clone: Its target is unknown.

Sequencing was done on a sample of memory CD4+ T cells sorted from blood. The subset: CD45RA-negative fraction. The receptor was derived from a woman aged 25 to 39 in good health. This chain uses TRBV7-7 with TRBJ2-1; TRBD2 matches at 8 bases. The CDR3 bases are TGTGCCAGCAGCTTCACTAGCGGCGCTGAGCAGTTCTTC. Translating gives CASSFTSGAEQFF. The whole variable domain, filled in from reference TRBV7-7 and TRBJ2-1, reads GAGVSQSPRYKVTKRGQDVTLRCDPISSHATLYWYQQALGQGPEFLTYFNYEAQPDKSGLPSDRFSAERPEGSISTLTIQRTEQRDSAMYRCASSFTSGAEQFFGPGTRLTVL.